This T cell receptor (beta chain) was documented in a study of Ad26.COV2.S vaccination and SARS-CoV-2 variants. Germline V lookup: CDR1 MNHEY, CDR2 SMNVEV (reference sequence). The germline V and J ends were trimmed by 4 bases and 0 bases, with 16 bases remaining between them. CDR3 length: 16 residues. TCRdb keeps only in-frame clones here, not all; method: immunoSEQ multiplex PCR. The sample has hundreds of thousands of clones, around 90% seen once. As to treatment: over 15 received Ad26.COV2.S at low or high dose, single or two shots; a few received placebo; per-sample allocation not given. The samples date from day 63 after the first vaccine or placebo injection.

The TCR was taken from a person between 18 and 60 years old who received the Ad26.COV2.S COVID-19 vaccine or a placebo. The chain combines TRBV27 with TRBJ2-7, with D possibly TRBD1 on 5 matching bases. The sequences come from peripheral blood, collected in a trial of Ad26.COV2.S vaccine versus placebo. CDR3 sequence reads: CASSSIGAPGSYEQYF. DNA for the CDR3: TGTGCCAGCAGTTCCATTGGGGCCCCGGGCTCCTACGAGCAGTACTTC.